These 13 T cell receptor beta chains originate from one sample sequenced in a study of T cell responses to AZD1222 COVID-19 vaccine. Only in-frame clones appear in the TCRdb table, and some are missing; sequencing was by immunoSEQ multiplex PCR. The data show around 150,000 clones, over 75% seen once. The specimen comprised peripheral blood, sampled on day 0 of AZD1222 vaccination. The origin of the receptors is an adult in good health.

The DNA for the CDR3 is TGTGCTAGTGGTACGGATGGAAACACCATATATTTT. Its translation: CASGTDGNTIYF. The rearrangement links TRBV12-5 to TRBJ1-3; D is uncertain. Germline CDR1 reads LGHNT; CDR2 reads FRNRAP. V lost 5 bases to trimming and J lost 3 bases, with 5 bases between them. The CDR3 runs 12 residues.

V and J are TRBV11-2 and TRBJ2-3, with 11 bases fitting TRBD2. After removal of 5 bases from V and 4 bases from J, the junction contained 8 bases not matched to a gene. Germline V gene data show CDR1 as SGHAT and CDR2 as FQNNGV. This CDR3 is built from 16 residues. The CDR3 coding sequence is TGTGCCAGCAGCCCTTTTAGCGGGGGGGGATCAGATACGCAGTATTTT. It specifies CASSPFSGGGSDTQYF.

The chain carries TRBV7-9 and TRBJ2-5; the match to TRBD2 covers 9 bases. This CDR3 contains 18 residues. V shed 2 bases, J shed 2 bases, and the junction held 12 bases outside the gene matches. CDR1 and CDR2 (germline): SEHNR, FQNEAQ (reference sequence). CDR3 amino acids: CASSLSPGGLAGQETQYF. In DNA form, the CDR3 reads TGTGCCAGCAGCTTATCGCCTGGTGGGCTAGCGGGGCAAGAGACCCAGTACTTC.

V is TRBV11-2 and J is TRBJ1-5, with D possibly being TRBD1 (5 bases). CDR1 and CDR2 (germline): SGHAT, FQNNGV. V dropped 3 bases and J dropped 8 bases, with 14 bases sitting between them. CDR3 length: 14 residues. The chain's CDR3 is CASSLDRGFKPQHF. As DNA, the CDR3 is TGTGCCAGCAGCTTGGATCGGGGGTTTAAGCCCCAGCATTTT.

This clone was seen a single time. The J gene is TRBJ1-5, the V gene TRBV15, with a tentative D call TRBD1 (6 bases). V was trimmed by 6 bases and J by 0 bases, leaving 12 bases between them. The CDR3 loop spans 15 amino acids. Germline V CDR1 and CDR2: LNHNV, YYDKDF (reference sequence). The CDR3 here is CATSTDRSSNQPQHF. In nucleotides, the CDR3 is TGTGCCACCAGTACAGACAGGTCTAGCAATCAGCCCCAGCATTTT.

The rearrangement joins TRBV9 to TRBJ1-2; unclear D gene. Germline CDR1 and CDR2: SGDLS and YYNGEE. V was cut by 0 bases and J by 3 bases, with 15 bases left in between. This CDR3 contains 16 residues. CDR3 nucleotides: TGTGCCAGCAGCGTAGAAGTGACGGGCGGCGACTATGGCTACACCTTC. Translating it yields CASSVEVTGGDYGYTF.

This sequence joins TRBV24-1 and TRBJ1-1, with unresolved D. The germline V gene has CDR1 KGHDR and CDR2 SFDVKD. The CDR3 totals 13 residues. Trimming pared 4 bases from V and 7 bases from J, leaving 12 bases between. CDR3 sequence (DNA): TGTGCCACCAGTGAGCCCGGTAAACTTGAAGCTTTCTTT. This codes for CATSEPGKLEAFF.

J is TRBJ1-1 and V is TRBV12-3 or TRBV12-4, with a tentative D call TRBD1 (6 bases). The V end lost 2 bases, the J end lost 4 bases, and 8 bases lay between the germline ends. This CDR3 is 13 amino acids long. The CDR3, as DNA: TGTGCCAGCAGTTTAAAGGGGGGCACTGAAGCTTTCTTT. Protein sequence: CASSLKGGTEAFF.

V is TRBV27 and J is TRBJ2-2, with TRBD2 matching over 14 bases. Germline V gene data show CDR1 as MNHEY and CDR2 as SMNVEV (reference sequence). The ends lost 6 bases at V and 3 bases at J; junction bases unmatched: 9. CDR3 length: 18 amino acids. The CDR3, as DNA: TGTGCCAGCAGAGGTGGGACTAGCGGGGGCAGGGACACCGGGGAGCTGTTTTTT. As protein: CASRGGTSGGRDTGELFF.

This chain links TRBV18 with TRBJ1-4; unclear D gene. Looked up from germline, CDR1 is KGHSH and CDR2 is LQKENI. Trimming cost V 6 bases and J 0 bases, with 8 bases left between them. This CDR3 is built from 14 residues. CDR3 nucleotide sequence: TGTGCCAGCTCCCCGACGTCAACTAATGAAAAACTGTTTTTT. Its protein is CASSPTSTNEKLFF.

V usage is TRBV14 and J usage is TRBJ1-1; 8 bases match TRBD1. Germline CDR1 SGHDN, CDR2 FVKESK. Germline trimming cut 0 bases from V and 4 bases from J; bases unmatched to any gene: 7. The CDR3 has 16 amino acids. The CDR3 sequence is CASSQDRIGQGTEAFF. CDR3 nucleotide sequence: TGTGCCAGCAGCCAAGATCGTATTGGACAGGGCACTGAAGCTTTCTTT.

This chain connects TRBV3-1 (or the pseudogene TRBV3-2) to TRBJ2-3; TRBD2 matches at 10 bases. V dropped 4 bases and J dropped 1; count of bases not matched to a gene: 5. Germline assignment: CDR1 LGHDT and CDR2 YNNKEL (reference sequence). This CDR3 is 16 amino acids long. CDR3 in DNA: TGTGCCAGCAGCCCATACCTAGCGGGGGGCACAGATACGCAGTATTTT. Amino acid sequence: CASSPYLAGGTDTQYF.

The chain recombines TRBV3-1 (or the pseudogene TRBV3-2) with TRBJ2-7, with D unclear. CDR1 and CDR2 from the germline V gene are LGHDT and YNNKEL (reference sequence). This CDR3 is 14 amino acids long. With 2 bases removed from V and 2 bases from J, the gap between germline ends came to 10 bases. The CDR3 nucleotides read TGTGCCAGCAGCCAACGGGTGGATACCTACGAGCAGTACTTC. It yields the protein CASSQRVDTYEQYF.